This T cell receptor beta chain was captured in a study of shared clonotypes between healthy human individuals. The assay was run at deep level. A 200 ng quantity of DNA, 30,000 to 35,000 T cell genomes, went into the sorted-subset replicate PCRs. Clones were sequenced by immunoSEQ multiplex PCR, and TCRdb holds only the in-frame ones, with some missing. The repertoire holds around 2,100,000 clones, with just under 95% as singletons. Worth noting for this clone: The antigen remains unidentified.

Overall study findings and caveats: Few donors restricted represented genetic and exposure-history diversity.

Germline trimming cut 4 bases from V and 4 bases from J; bases unmatched to any gene: 13. This CDR3 spans 16 amino acids. Germline V gene data show CDR1 as SGHDT and CDR2 as YYEEEE. Naive CD8 cells comprised CD45RO-negative, CCR7-positively selected cells, excluding terminally differentiated effector memory CD45RA+ cells. Sequencing was performed on naive CD8+ T cells sorted from blood. This chain connects TRBV5-6 to TRBJ2-7, with 8 bases identical to TRBD1. The clonotype was recovered from a man younger than 30 in good health. CDR3 DNA sequence: TGTGCCAGCAGCCCCTCTTTGACAGGGGAATCGTACGAGCAGTACTTC. This codes for CASSPSLTGESYEQYF.